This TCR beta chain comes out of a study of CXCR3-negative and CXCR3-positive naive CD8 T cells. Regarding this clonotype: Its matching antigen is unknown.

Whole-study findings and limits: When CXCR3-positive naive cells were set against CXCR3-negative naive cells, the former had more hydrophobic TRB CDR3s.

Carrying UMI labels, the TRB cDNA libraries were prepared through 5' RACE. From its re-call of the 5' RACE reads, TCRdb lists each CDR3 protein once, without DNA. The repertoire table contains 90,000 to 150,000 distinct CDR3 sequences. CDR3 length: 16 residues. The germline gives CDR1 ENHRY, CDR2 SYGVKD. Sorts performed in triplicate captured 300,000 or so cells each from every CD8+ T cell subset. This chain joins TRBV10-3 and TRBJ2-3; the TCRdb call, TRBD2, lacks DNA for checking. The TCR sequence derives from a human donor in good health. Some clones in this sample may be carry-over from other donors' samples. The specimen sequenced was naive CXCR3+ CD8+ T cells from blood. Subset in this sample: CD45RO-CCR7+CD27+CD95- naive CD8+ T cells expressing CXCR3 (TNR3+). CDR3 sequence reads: CAISLAGDSSTDTQYF.